This T cell receptor (beta chain) was captured in a study of T cells in Graves' hyperthyroidism and ophthalmopathy. Findings and caveats of the study: Among clonotypes expanded in thyroid above 0.001, most were also found in blood. Progression to ophthalmopathy was predicted a median of roughly 6.6 months early.

There are many counts of this clonotype. The target antigen is unknown. Patients showing uncontrolled infection, other autoimmune disease, pregnancy or lactation were ineligible. The CDR3 consists of 17 residues. V trimming: 2 bases; J trimming: 7 bases; junction bases outside the gene matches: 7. CDR1 is SGHRS and CDR2 is YFSETQ in the germline V gene. There were TCR beta CDR3 regions amplified from RNA transcripts. During a first-round RT-PCR of the TCR CDR3, the HTBI primer set was used. In TCRdb, the multiplex PCR reads were re-called with MiXCR into one record per CDR3 protein. Of around 700,000 distinct CDR3 sequences listed, around 20% are singletons.

The TCR comes from a woman aged 45-59 years with Graves' hyperthyroidism that later progressed to Graves' ophthalmopathy. Sequenced sample: blood. V is TRBV5-1 and J is TRBJ2-1, with 15 bases identical to TRBD2. This CDR3 is CASSLGLAGGFLNEQFF. The CDR3 DNA sequence: TGCGCCAGCAGCTTAGGACTAGCGGGGGGGTTTTTAAATGAGCAGTTCTTC.